This entry concerns a single TCR beta chain. Its antigen is not identified. Germline lookup yields CDR1 DFQATT and CDR2 SNEGSKA (reference sequence). Trimming removed 4 bases at V and 3 bases at J, with 13 bases between. The CDR3 has 14 residues. Through a sample-barcoded 5' primer and a J-beta primer mix, a second PCR was run for roughly 7 to 11 cycles. Using its own MiXCR run on the 5' RACE reads, TCRdb lists one record per CDR3 protein. The sample has around 1.5 million distinct CDR3 sequences; 59% are singletons. The entry originates in a study of blood T cells in healthy people across ages. Study findings and constraints: Expanded clonotype changes were possibly confounded by unknown donor CMV status.

This rearrangement joins TRBV20-1 to TRBJ2-1; perhaps TRBD2 as D (7 bases). This receptor was identified in a young man in good health. The specimen sequenced was blood. CDR3 region: CSAKGGTDYNEQFF. The CDR3 nucleotides are TGCAGTGCTAAGGGGGGGACCGACTACAATGAGCAGTTCTTC.